These T cell receptor beta chains were read from a single sample in a study of T cell repertoires in cytomegalovirus infection. One entry per CDR3 protein, called by TCRdb with MiXCR from the reads. The sample carries 200,000 to 250,000 distinct CDR3 sequences, under 25% recorded once. The specimen was CD8+ T cells from PBMCs. The origin of the receptors is a human donor in good health (CMV status not recorded). Some clones in this sample may be carry-over from other donors' samples. The CDR3 runs from the conserved cysteine through the conserved F or W. Fields, in order: D gene, clone size, J gene, V gene, CDR3 DNA, CDR3 protein. The D gene is left open where the match is weak. Only part of the rows carry a size: once, few, many, or a class if the clone is expanded.

D: NA; size: once; J: TRBJ1-2; V: TRBV29-1; DNA: TGCAGCGGCGAGGAGTTCTTCGGCTACACCTTC; CDR3: CSGEEFFGYTF
D: NA; size: many; J: TRBJ2-1; V: TRBV7-6; DNA: TGTGCCAGCAGCTTAAATGGGGCGCATAGAGAACTACAGTTCTTC; CDR3: CASSLNGAHRELQFF
D: NA; size: NA; J: TRBJ1-3; V: TRBV28; DNA: TGTGCCAGCAGTTTAACGGGGTCTGGAAACACCATATATTTT; CDR3: CASSLTGSGNTIYF
D: NA; size: many; J: TRBJ1-2; V: TRBV28; DNA: TGTGCCAGCAGTCCCGACGGGTTCTATGGCTACACCTTC; CDR3: CASSPDGFYGYTF
D: NA; size: few; J: TRBJ1-6; V: TRBV28; DNA: TGTGCCAGCACCACCCCGGTTACAACCGATTATAATTCACCCCTCCACTTT; CDR3: CASTTPVTTDYNSPLHF
D: TRBD2; size: few; J: TRBJ2-3; V: TRBV10-3; DNA: TGTGCCATCAGTGAGTCGGGGGGGGCAGATACGCAGTATTTT; CDR3: CAISESGGADTQYF
D: NA; size: NA; J: TRBJ2-7; V: TRBV20-1; DNA: TGCAGTGCTCCGGCCCAACAGGGCTACGAGCAGTACTTC; CDR3: CSAPAQQGYEQYF
D: NA; size: NA; J: TRBJ2-1; V: TRBV27; DNA: TGTGCCAGCAGTTTAAGCCCGGGACCTTCCTACAATGAGCAGTTCTTC; CDR3: CASSLSPGPSYNEQFF
D: NA; size: NA; J: TRBJ2-3; V: TRBV12-3/TRBV12-4; DNA: TGTGCCAGCAGGTGGTGGAGGGCAGATACGCAGTATTTT; CDR3: CASRWWRADTQYF
D: NA; size: few; J: TRBJ1-2; V: TRBV20-1; DNA: TGCAGTGCTAGAAATGGATTTGGAGGCTACACCTTC; CDR3: CSARNGFGGYTF
D: NA; size: many; J: TRBJ2-5; V: TRBV20-1; DNA: TGCAGTGCTAGGGGGTATGAGGGTTCCCAAGAGACCCAGTACTTC; CDR3: CSARGYEGSQETQYF
D: TRBD1; size: NA; J: TRBJ2-1; V: TRBV20-1; DNA: TGCAGTGCTAGAGATTGGACAGGCTCCTACAATGAGCAGTTCTTC; CDR3: CSARDWTGSYNEQFF
D: TRBD1; size: NA; J: TRBJ2-6; V: TRBV7-4; DNA: TGTGCCAGCAGCCCCCCGACAGGGCTCAGCTCTGGGGCCAACGTCCTGACTTTC; CDR3: CASSPPTGLSSGANVLTF
D: TRBD1; size: NA; J: TRBJ1-6; V: TRBV15; DNA: TGTGCCACCAGCAGATTGCCGGGACAGATCAATTCACCCCTCCACTTT; CDR3: CATSRLPGQINSPLHF
D: NA; size: NA; J: TRBJ2-2; V: TRBV12-3/TRBV12-4; DNA: TGTGCCAGCAGCCAGGGCACCGGGGAGCTGTTTTTT; CDR3: CASSQGTGELFF
D: NA; size: few; J: TRBJ1-2; V: TRBV16; DNA: TGTGCCAGCAGCGTGAGCCGCAGCTACACCTTC; CDR3: CASSVSRSYTF
D: TRBD1; size: NA; J: TRBJ2-5; V: TRBV5-1; DNA: TGCGCCAGCACTTCCGGGACAGGGGATTTGAAAGAGACCCAGTACTTC; CDR3: CASTSGTGDLKETQYF
D: NA; size: few; J: TRBJ2-7; V: TRBV5-6; DNA: TGTGCCAGCAGCTTGATCGGAAGCTCCTACGAGCAGTACTTC; CDR3: CASSLIGSSYEQYF
D: NA; size: NA; J: TRBJ2-7; V: TRBV5-5; DNA: TGTGCCAGCAGCTTGGGTGGGGTTTTAATCTCCGAGCAGTACTTC; CDR3: CASSLGGVLISEQYF
D: NA; size: few; J: TRBJ1-1; V: TRBV28; DNA: TGTGCCAGCAGTTTATATACAGGGAACACTGAAGCTTTCTTT; CDR3: CASSLYTGNTEAFF
D: NA; size: NA; J: TRBJ2-2; V: TRBV20-1; DNA: TGCAGTGCTAGAGCTTCAGGGTTGCGCTACCCCGGGGAGCTGTTTTTT; CDR3: CSARASGLRYPGELFF
D: TRBD2; size: NA; J: TRBJ2-6; V: TRBV7-3; DNA: TGTGCCAGCAGCCCGCTAGCGGGGGCCTACTCTGGGGCCAACGTCCTGACTTTC; CDR3: CASSPLAGAYSGANVLTF
D: NA; size: NA; J: TRBJ2-1; V: TRBV11-1; DNA: TGTGCCAGCAGCTTTCCAGGGATTGAGCAGTTCTTC; CDR3: CASSFPGIEQFF
D: TRBD1; size: few; J: TRBJ2-3; V: TRBV5-5; DNA: TGTGCCAGCAGCTTGGAATGGACAGGGTACACAGATACGCAGTATTTT; CDR3: CASSLEWTGYTDTQYF
D: TRBD2; size: many; J: TRBJ2-7; V: TRBV10-3; DNA: TGTGCCATCAGTGATCCTGGACTAGCGGGGCCCTACGAGCAGTACTTC; CDR3: CAISDPGLAGPYEQYF
D: NA; size: NA; J: TRBJ1-2; V: TRBV5-5; DNA: TGTGCCAGCAGCTTTTTTAGTCACATTCCACCCTATGGCTACACCTTC; CDR3: CASSFFSHIPPYGYTF
D: TRBD2; size: few; J: TRBJ2-3; V: TRBV11-2; DNA: TGTGCCAGCAGCTTAGAACTAGCGGGGAGCACAGATACGCAGTATTTT; CDR3: CASSLELAGSTDTQYF
D: TRBD2; size: many; J: TRBJ2-5; V: TRBV7-7; DNA: TGTGCCAGCAGCTTCAATCGACTAGCCCAAGAGACCCAGTACTTC; CDR3: CASSFNRLAQETQYF
D: NA; size: many; J: TRBJ1-1; V: TRBV7-8; DNA: TGTGCCAGCAGCTTGGAGGACAGAATGAACACTGAAGCTTTCTTT; CDR3: CASSLEDRMNTEAFF
D: NA; size: NA; J: TRBJ1-2; V: TRBV2; DNA: TGTGCCAGCAGCGGTGCAGGTTCCGATGGCTACACCTTC; CDR3: CASSGAGSDGYTF
D: NA; size: NA; J: TRBJ1-5; V: TRBV28; DNA: TGTGCCAGCACTCCTTGGGGGGCTATTCAGCCCCAGCATTTT; CDR3: CASTPWGAIQPQHF
D: TRBD2; size: NA; J: TRBJ2-3; V: TRBV6-6; DNA: TGTGCCAGCAGTGTTCTAGCGGGGGACACAGATACGCAGTATTTT; CDR3: CASSVLAGDTDTQYF
D: NA; size: many; J: TRBJ1-1; V: TRBV7-2; DNA: TGTGCCAGCAGCTTCATCCGGCCGAACACTGAAGCTTTCTTT; CDR3: CASSFIRPNTEAFF
D: NA; size: NA; J: TRBJ1-1; V: TRBV19; DNA: TGTGCCAGTAGTATCGGGGTGGGCACTGAAGCTTTCTTT; CDR3: CASSIGVGTEAFF
D: TRBD2; size: NA; J: TRBJ2-7; V: TRBV7-6; DNA: TGTGCCAGCAGCTTAATGCTAGCGGGAGAGCAGTACTTC; CDR3: CASSLMLAGEQYF
D: NA; size: NA; J: TRBJ2-5; V: TRBV28; DNA: TGTGCCAGCAGAACCATTGAGGGAAACCGGGAAGAGACCCAGTACTTC; CDR3: CASRTIEGNREETQYF